This TCR beta chain comes out of a study of Graves' ophthalmopathy and Graves' hyperthyroidism. Study-wide findings and caveats: The majority of expanded thyroid clonotypes above 0.001 frequency also occurred in blood.

The PBMCs had their origin in 10 ml of fresh peripheral blood. CDR3 regions of TCR beta were amplified from RNA transcripts. RT-PCR was first run with HTBI primers, then multiplex PCR in a second round. TCRdb reprocessed the multiplex PCR reads via MiXCR and lists one record per CDR3 protein. The sample carries 200,000 to 250,000 distinct CDR3 sequences, about 22% recorded once. A word on this clonotype: Its specificity is unknown.

Germline-derived CDR1 and CDR2 are MNHEY and SVGEGT. The CDR3 totals 15 residues. V dropped 6 bases and J dropped 4 bases, with 19 bases sitting between them. The V gene is TRBV6-2 or TRBV6-3, the J gene TRBJ2-7; D possibly corresponds to TRBD1 (6 bases). This receptor was obtained from a woman aged 45-65 years with Graves' ophthalmopathy. Input material: peripheral blood. As DNA, the CDR3 is TGTGCCAGCAGCCCTACAGGGTTCGCGAAATACGAGCAGTACTTC. Translation: CASSPTGFAKYEQYF.